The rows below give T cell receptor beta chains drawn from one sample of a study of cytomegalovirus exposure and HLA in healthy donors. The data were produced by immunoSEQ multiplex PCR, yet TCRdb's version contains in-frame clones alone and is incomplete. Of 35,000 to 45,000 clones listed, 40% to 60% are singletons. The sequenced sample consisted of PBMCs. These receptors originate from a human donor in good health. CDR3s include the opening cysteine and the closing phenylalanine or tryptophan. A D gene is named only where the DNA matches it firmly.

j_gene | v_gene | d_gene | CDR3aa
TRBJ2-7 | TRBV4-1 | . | CASSQSLSDEQYF
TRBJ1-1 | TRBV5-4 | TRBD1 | CASSSQGAGLNTEAFF
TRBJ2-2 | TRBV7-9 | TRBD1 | CASTYRGSGDTGELFF
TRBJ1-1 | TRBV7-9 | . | CASSRQVLNTEAFF
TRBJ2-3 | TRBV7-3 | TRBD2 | CASSSGGVGTDTQYF
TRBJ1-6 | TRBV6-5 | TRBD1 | CASSGQGFGNSPLHF
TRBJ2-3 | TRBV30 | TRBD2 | CAWGGRGVAGGLGDTQYF
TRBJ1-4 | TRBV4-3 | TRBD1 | CASSQGTGTGDEKLFF
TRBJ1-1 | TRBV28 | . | CASRIRTAMNTEAFF
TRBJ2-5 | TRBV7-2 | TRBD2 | CASSYTSGVSTALKETQYF
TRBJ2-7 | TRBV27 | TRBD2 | CASSPRASGFSYEQYF
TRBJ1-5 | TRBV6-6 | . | CASSYGQGNQPQHF
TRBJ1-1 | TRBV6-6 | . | CASSYGSGVTEAFF
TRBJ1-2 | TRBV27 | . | CASSTGTTWDGYTF
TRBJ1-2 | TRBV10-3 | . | CAISGRGGTNYGYTF
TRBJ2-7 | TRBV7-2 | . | CASSLLGGTVTYEQYF
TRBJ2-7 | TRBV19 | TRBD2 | CASSIAGGSYEQYF
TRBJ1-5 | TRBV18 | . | CASSRQNQPQHF
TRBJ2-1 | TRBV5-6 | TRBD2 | CASSWPGLAGTNEQFF
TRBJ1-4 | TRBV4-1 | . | CASSQDLGPGKLFF
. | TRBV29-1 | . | CSVGRGNSYEQYF
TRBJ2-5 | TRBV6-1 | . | CASSVGPQGRASETQYF
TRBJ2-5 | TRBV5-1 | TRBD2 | CASSPMAGGGETQYF
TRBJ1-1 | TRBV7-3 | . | CASSLTRGEAFF
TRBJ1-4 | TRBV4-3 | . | CASSQDGGTNEKLFF
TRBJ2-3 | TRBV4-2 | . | CASSRSGGSSQDTQYF
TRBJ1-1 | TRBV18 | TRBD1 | CASSPTGGTANTEAFF
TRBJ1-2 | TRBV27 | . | CASSKDRGAGYTF
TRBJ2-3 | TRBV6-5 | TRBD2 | CASSLSGASTDTQYF
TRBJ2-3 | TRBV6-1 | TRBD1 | CASSEGQGSTDTQYF
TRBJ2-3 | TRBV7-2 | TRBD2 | CASSLFRTSGDTQYF
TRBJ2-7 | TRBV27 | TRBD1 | CASVTGGYEQYF
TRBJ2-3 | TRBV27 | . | CASSPLFSKQYF
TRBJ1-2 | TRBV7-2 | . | CASSTGFVSYTF
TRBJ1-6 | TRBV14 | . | CASSQLYNSPLHF
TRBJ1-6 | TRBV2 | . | CASSALVQDNSPLHF
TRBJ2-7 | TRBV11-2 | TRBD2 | CASSPLNRERGGRYEQYF
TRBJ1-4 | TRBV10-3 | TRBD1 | CAISRGTGYEKLFF
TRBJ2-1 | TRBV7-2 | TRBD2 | CASRPASGGYNEQFF
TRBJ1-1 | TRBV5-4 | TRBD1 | CASSFLQGARTEAFF
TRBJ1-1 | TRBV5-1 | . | CASSLQGSDTEAFF
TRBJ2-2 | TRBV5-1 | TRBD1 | CASSFWGQGTGELFF
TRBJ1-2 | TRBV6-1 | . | CASANSAQSNYGYTF
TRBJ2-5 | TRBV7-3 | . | CASRSYRAQETQYF
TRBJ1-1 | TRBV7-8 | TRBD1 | CASSGQAVRGRDTEAFF
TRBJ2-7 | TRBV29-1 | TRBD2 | CSVTGWGGVGEQYF
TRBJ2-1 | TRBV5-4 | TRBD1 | CASSHDRGIYNEQFF
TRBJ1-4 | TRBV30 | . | CAWRPQQGWILREKLFF